Listed here is a single T cell receptor beta chain. What this receptor recognizes is not known. No much larger clone is present one base from it, and per-base qualities are unavailable. In the germline V gene, CDR1 corresponds to MNHEY and CDR2 to SVGAGI. Trimming accounts for 4 bases at V and 6 bases at J, while the number of junction bases matched to no gene is 3. The CDR3 has 15 amino acids, counting the end cysteine and phenylalanine. CDR3 DNA is the only sequence kept; it has 45 bases, read in frame from the first base. The cohort was made up of 500 to 800 healthy bone marrow donors. Cohort members were all nominally healthy when sampled, although unrecorded immune exposures were likely present. The donor was CMV seropositive and belonged to the group of over 250 seropositive cohort members. A peripheral blood sample was collected from each donor, and TCR beta sequencing was performed on peripheral blood mononuclear cells. The Qiagen DNeasy Blood Extraction Kit was used to extract genomic DNA from the blood cell samples.

Libraries came from the immunoSEQ multiplex PCR assay. The multiplex PCR relied on a mix of 60 forward primers for TCR Vbeta segments and 13 reverse primers for TCR Jbeta segments. A multiplex PCR assay on genomic DNA amplified the CDR3 region of rearranged TCR beta genes. On the Illumina HiSeq System, the amplified TCR beta libraries were sequenced as 87-base-pair reads. Per the original workflow: Across the roughly 600 repertoires, a later analysis counted approximately 75 million unique TCR beta chains, 8.5 million to 12 million of which were shared by at least two donors. A nearest-neighbor algorithm error-corrected the raw reads and collapsed the reads into unique sequences, merging closely related sequences to remove PCR and sequencing errors. Alignment of CDR3 sequences to IMGT reference sequences was used to assign V, D and J gene segments. For a sequence to be retained, a match of at least six nucleotides was required to both a V gene segment and a J gene segment. A rearrangement counted as productive if the CDR3 had no stop codons and remained in frame with V and J, and every other rearrangement counted as non-productive. CDR3 was defined by IMGT convention, running from the second conserved V-encoded cysteine to the conserved J-encoded phenylalanine. In an earlier analysis of more than 550 of the donors, sequences lacking an unambiguous match to a single V gene segment were excluded. In an earlier analysis of several hundred of the donors, V segments were called functional above 56.7% productive rearrangements and were called segregating when the between-donor standard deviation exceeded 5%. To diagnose cytomegalovirus status from the catalog of TCR beta chain sequences, a statistical classification framework was built. V and J gene assignment, in a later analysis, came from comparing TCR nucleotide sequences with IMGT/GENE-DB human TR gene sequences. Using the TCRdist pipeline, a later analysis assigned CDR3 sequences along with most-parsimonious VDJ recombination scenarios. In a later analysis, each TCR beta chain was defined by its CDR3 amino acid sequence together with its V-gene family, and reads without a unique V-gene family were excluded. As a way to deal with suspected cross-contamination and a sequencing artifact, a later analysis dropped 450 to 600 nucleotide sequences that were highly shared and had low generation probability. In a later analysis, a clonal expansion index for each public chain was calculated from normalized within-repertoire ranks of inferred template counts. In a later analysis, generation probabilities were computed using a VDJ recombination model fitted to out-of-frame rearrangements, and the results were checked against IGoR. In a later analysis, hypergeometric tests were used to score TCR-TCR, TCR-HLA and TCR-CMV co-occurrence, with a repertoire-size bias correction applied to TCR pairs. To estimate false discovery rates, a later analysis permuted the HLA or CMV assignments 20 times. A later analysis grouped co-occurring TCRs with DBSCAN, adding TCRdist sequence similarity when clustering within HLA-allele-positive subsets. For co-occurrence clustering, repertoires with fewer than 30,000 or more than 120,000 public chains were excluded, along with a handful of repertoires with anomalous nucleotide sharing. The source is immuneACCESS, and TCRdb retained only in-frame sequences with V and J called. Part of the clones is not carried over; for the studies checked, unresolved V genes explain less than half of this, and the remainder is unexplained. The D gene and trimming were derived from the DNA, and the V and J assignments and clone size from that table. The sample table contains about 110,000 clones; only one count was recorded for less than 80% of them. Jointly, the top ten make up around 7.7% of the sample.

This specimen comes from a study of cytomegalovirus exposure and HLA in healthy donors (dated by TCRdb to about 2017). Some background on the complete study: According to an earlier analysis of around 600 of the donors, some 180 million T cells yielded 90 million to 130 million unique TCR beta sequences and 276 Gb of sequence data. Roughly 300 gigabases of sequencing data and approximately 85 million unique TCR sequences were included in an early release covering 550 to 800 HLA-typed donors. Among the roughly 400 genotyped donors, around 81% belonged to the genetic ancestry cluster associated with self-reported Caucasian donors. The study aimed to test whether cataloging public T cell receptors could reveal signatures of past pathogen exposure. The T cell repertoires of 700 or so subjects were profiled by immunosequencing and related to cytomegalovirus serostatus. In addition to the first cohort of roughly 700 subjects, a separate validation cohort of approximately 130 different subjects was used. The study combined high-throughput TCR immunosequencing, statistical association of individual TCRs with disease status, and machine learning to predict cytomegalovirus infection status. A later analysis re-analyzed previously published TCR beta repertoires from hundreds of donors and added high-resolution HLA genotyping to study TCR occurrence patterns. The later analysis used no new phenotypic data to find candidate immune exposures, relying instead on TCR beta sequences and their occurrence across donors. To decide whether each TCR beta V gene segment behaved as functional or pseudogenic, an earlier analysis of some 600 of the donors relied on high-throughput TCR beta sequencing. Donor age, sex, ethnicity and CMV serostatus were compiled alongside the repertoire data. A later genetic analysis used genome-wide SNP genotypes for about three fifths of the roughly 700 donors, treating that subset as a discovery cohort. Every discovery cohort repertoire had been produced on one sequencing platform. HLA typing covered class I and class II loci at four-digit resolution. Typing coverage varied by locus: 629-630 donors for A, B, C, DRB1 and DQB1; approximately 520 for DQA1; more than 600 for DPA1; approximately 490 for DPB1. Because of strong linkage in the cohort, roughly five DR-DQ haplotypes were treated as single units for association and clustering. Across around 400 genotyped donors of the cohort, an average of approximately 240,000 unique TCR beta nucleotide sequences per donor were sequenced, and approximately 17% of those sequences were non-productive.

What the work shows at the level of the full study, not this receptor alone: Cytomegalovirus status was reported to be diagnosed by the classifier with high specificity and sensitivity in both the original and validation cohorts. According to a later analysis, TCR association rates differed among HLA loci, with DRB1 alleles showing the most associated TCRs and HLA-C alleles showing the fewest. Immune exposure information for the cohort was limited to CMV serostatus. Because counts were too low, around 18 rarely observed V segments, including chromosome 9 orphons, were left out of the earlier analysis of 587 of the donors. Compared with the roughly 670-donor mean, donors in an Asian-associated ancestry cluster had fewer N-insertions in productive TCRs, according to a later genetic analysis. The authors suggested that the approach could potentially be extended to other disease states and immunological phenotypes. A cluster of highly shared sequence variants was judged likely to represent a technical artifact of the sequencing pipeline. Because the 87-base-pair reads could not distinguish some IMGT-functional V segments, including TRBV6-2 and TRBV6-3, those segments were excluded. Across donors, most TCR sequences were observed very rarely, whereas some public TCRs were present in many individuals. Assigning TCR associations to individual alleles was difficult when HLA alleles, especially DR and DQ, strongly co-occurred. Linkage disequilibrium might explain the correlated functional status among segregating V segments, but an unknown experimental factor could not be excluded. Sequencing depth was assumed to be roughly uniform across donors in the presence/absence analyses, though that assumption may not hold. In vitro tests confirmed that a few of the cytomegalovirus-associated TCR beta chains recognize cytomegalovirus antigens. A further reported finding was that TCR beta sequences accurately predicted the HLA-A and HLA-B alleles for most subjects in the first cohort. A later analysis associated 15,000 or so TCR beta sequences with specific HLA alleles at a false discovery rate of 0.05. Only TCR beta chains were sequenced in this cohort, and the absence of alpha or paired-chain data limited detectable features. In a later analysis, HLA-associated TCR beta chains were found to be more clonally expanded and to have lower generation probabilities than equally common non-associated chains. HLA typing was unavailable for some donors at each locus, so association tests used only the typed subset. A later genetic analysis associated a missense DCLRE1C variant with V-gene and J-gene trimming of TCR beta chains, and an independent cohort replicated the association. Most CMV-associated TCR beta chains appeared to be HLA-restricted in a later analysis, and the HLA associations seemed to be driven largely by CMV exposure. The study listed 150 to 200 TCR beta chains as associated with cytomegalovirus. An earlier analysis of roughly 570 of the donors showed that most TCR beta V segments appeared in productive rearrangements either about 90% or about 30% of the time, which broadly matched IMGT annotations. A later analysis reported that several top co-occurrence clusters appeared linked to parvovirus B19, influenza, CMV and Epstein-Barr virus.

The sample comprised PBMCs. The clonotype comes from a woman aged 45 to 65 in good health and CMV-seropositive. This chain is built from TRBV6-5 and TRBJ2-2; a stretch of 12 junction bases matches TRBD1. At the DNA level, the sequence is TGTGCCAGCAGTTCCGGGACAGGGGGCGCCGGGGAGCTGTTTTTT. Translated, it reads CASSSGTGGAGELFF.